This T cell receptor beta chain was sequenced during a study of blood T cells in healthy people across ages. The germline V gene encodes CDR1 LGHDT and CDR2 YNNKEL (reference sequence). V shed 2 bases and J shed 5 bases, with 22 bases lying between them. CDR3 length: 17 residues. The authors ran a second PCR of about 7 to 12 cycles using a sample-barcoded 5' primer and a J-beta primer mix. TCRdb called the 5' RACE reads again in MiXCR, with one record for every CDR3 protein. This table holds fewer than 1,200,000 distinct CDR3 sequences, under 30% found once. The sample providers were healthy Caucasian people from Russia, aged about 6 to 90. Another study also made use of these data, one on T cells of mothers and their children.

The sequenced sample consisted of blood. This receptor was taken from a girl under 10 years old in good health. The chain couples TRBV3-1 to TRBJ2-7, with D possibly TRBD2 on 5 matching bases. The CDR3 reads CASSQSMRALRLHEQYF. The CDR3 nucleotides read TGTGCCAGCAGCCAATCGATGCGGGCGCTCCGTCTTCACGAGCAGTACTTC.